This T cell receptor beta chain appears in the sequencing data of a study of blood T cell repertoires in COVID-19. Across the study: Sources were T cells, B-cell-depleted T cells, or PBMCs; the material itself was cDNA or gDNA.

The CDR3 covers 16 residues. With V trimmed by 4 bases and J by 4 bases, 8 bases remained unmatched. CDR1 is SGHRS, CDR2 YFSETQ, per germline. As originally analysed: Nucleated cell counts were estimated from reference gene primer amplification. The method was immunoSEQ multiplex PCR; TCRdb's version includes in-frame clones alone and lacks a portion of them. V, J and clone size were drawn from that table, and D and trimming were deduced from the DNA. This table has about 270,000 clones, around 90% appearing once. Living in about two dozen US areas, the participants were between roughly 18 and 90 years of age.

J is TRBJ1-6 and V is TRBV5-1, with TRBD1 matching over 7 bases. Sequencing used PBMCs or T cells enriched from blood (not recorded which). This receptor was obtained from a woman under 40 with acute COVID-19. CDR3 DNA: TGCGCCAGCAGCCTGACAGGGACCCGTTATAATTCACCCCTCCACTTT. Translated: CASSLTGTRYNSPLHF.